The 29 T cell receptor beta chains reported below all come from one sample, sequenced in a study of CD8+ T cells in alopecia areata. Treatment of the sample: oral pan-JAK inhibitor, 5-10 mg twice daily. Investigators isolated RNA and reverse transcribed it into cDNA to act as the sequencing template. Only in-frame clones appear in the TCRdb table, and some are missing; sequencing was by immunoSEQ multiplex PCR. The sample carries about 210,000 clones, 64% recorded once. The input for sequencing was CD4+ T cells sorted from blood, taken at week 4, from a patient treated with tofacitinib. The receptors were sampled from a human donor with alopecia areata.

V usage is TRBV10-3 and J usage is TRBJ1-1; 7 bases match TRBD1. Trimming removed 6 bases from V and 1 base from J; junction bases left unmatched: 5. The CDR3 length is 14 residues. Germline V gene lookup returns CDR1 ENHRY and CDR2 SYGVKD. CDR3 nucleotides: TGTGCCATCAGACCGGGACAGCGGAACACTGAAGCTTTCTTT. Residues: CAIRPGQRNTEAFF.

The chain employs TRBV14 and TRBJ1-1, with TRBD1 matching over 11 bases. Germline assignment: CDR1 SGHDN and CDR2 FVKESK. Losses at the gene ends were 3 bases for V and 3 bases for J; bases not matched to a gene: 6. The CDR3 loop spans 16 amino acids. The CDR3 reads CASSHRDRGYHTEAFF. For the CDR3, the DNA is TGTGCCAGCAGCCATCGGGACAGGGGGTATCACACTGAAGCTTTCTTT.

V gene TRBV15 combines with J gene TRBJ1-6, with 7 bases aligning to TRBD1. CDR1 LNHNV and CDR2 YYDKDF come from the germline V gene (reference sequence). This CDR3 spans 14 amino acids. Trimming removed 1 base from V and 14 bases from J; junction bases left unmatched: 8. DNA of the CDR3: TGTGCCACCAGCAGAGGACAGGGCCTAGGTACCCTCCACTTT. Its protein is CATSRGQGLGTLHF.

The chain's CDR3 is CSVGTGVTGELFF. As DNA, the CDR3 is TGCAGCGTCGGGACAGGCGTCACCGGGGAGCTGTTTTTT. The V and J genes are TRBV29-1 and TRBJ2-2; 8 bases map to TRBD1. The CDR3 covers 13 residues. CDR1 and CDR2 (germline): SQVTM, ANQGSEA. With V trimmed by 6 bases and J by 4 bases, 4 bases remained unmatched.

V gene TRBV6-5 combines with J gene TRBJ2-2, with TRBD1 matching 8 bases. The CDR3 is 16 residues long. Germline CDR1 and CDR2: MNHEY and SVGAGI. Trimming took 0 bases from V and 6 from J; bases not matched to a gene: 6. For the CDR3, the DNA is TGTGCCAGCAGTTACTCTGGGCAGGGGGCGGCCGGGGAGCTGTTTTTT. This sequence encodes CASSYSGQGAAGELFF.

The chain carries TRBV19 and TRBJ1-2; unclear D gene. Trimming removed 4 bases from V and 4 bases from J, with 16 bases in between. Germline loops: CDR1 LNHDA, CDR2 SQIVND (reference sequence). The CDR3 runs to 15 residues. CDR3 nucleotides: TGTGCCAGTAGTACGGGCGCCCTTTGGGGCTATGGCTACACCTTC. Translating it yields CASSTGALWGYGYTF.

This chain links TRBV13 with TRBJ2-7; D ambiguous. The CDR3 totals 15 residues. Looked up from germline, CDR1 is PRHDT and CDR2 is FYEKMQ (reference sequence). V lost 1 base to trimming and J lost 0 bases, with 10 bases between them. CDR3 region: CASSLALFSSYEQYF. Here the CDR3 DNA reads TGTGCCAGCAGCTTAGCCCTTTTCAGCTCCTACGAGCAGTACTTC.

This clone was counted once. This chain connects TRBV5-6 to TRBJ2-7, with 9 bases identical to TRBD1. The V segment lost 4 bases and the J segment 4 bases; nucleotides outside the gene matches: 6. CDR3 length: 14 residues. Germline loops: CDR1 SGHDT, CDR2 YYEEEE. DNA of the CDR3: TGTGCCAGCAGCCCGTGGGACAGGGCTTACGAGCAGTACTTC. Its protein product is CASSPWDRAYEQYF.

This clone was seen a few times. The chain employs TRBV7-2 and TRBJ2-3; TRBD2 might be the D (6 bases). The germline V gene encodes CDR1 SGHTA and CDR2 FQGNSA. V lost 5 bases and J 3 bases, leaving 12 bases between the germline ends. CDR3 size: 14 residues. In DNA, the CDR3 is TGTGCCAGCAGCCTAAGGACTACGACAGATACGCAGTATTTT. It encodes CASSLRTTTDTQYF.

The chain has TRBV30 and TRBJ1-6; TRBD1 might be the D (5 bases). CDR1 and CDR2 from the germline V gene are GTSNPN and SVGIG (reference sequence). The CDR3 has 11 amino acids. Trimming shortened V by 5 bases and J by 7 bases, and 6 bases separated the two germline ends. The CDR3 bases are TGTGCCTGGGGGGGGAATTCACCCCTCCACTTT. It is translated as CAWGGNSPLHF.

This clone was seen a single time. The CDR3 DNA reads as TGCAGCGTTGAAGATAGAGGTAGCGAAGAGACCCAGTACTTC. Translation: CSVEDRGSEETQYF. V usage is TRBV29-1 and J usage is TRBJ2-5; tentatively, D is TRBD2 (5 bases). V was cut by 0 bases and J by 3 bases, with 11 bases left in between. The length of the CDR3 is 14 residues. From germline, CDR1 is SQVTM and CDR2 ANQGSEA.

The CDR3: CASSPPSTDTQYF. CDR3 DNA sequence: TGTGCCAGCAGCCCACCTAGCACAGATACGCAGTATTTT. The J gene is TRBJ2-3, the V gene TRBV7-2; D ambiguous. Germline V gene data show CDR1 as SGHTA and CDR2 as FQGNSA. Trimming removed 5 bases at V and 0 bases at J, with 6 bases between. The CDR3 totals 13 residues.

This clone was counted between two and nine times. The chain recombines TRBV9 with TRBJ1-2; possibly TRBD1 for D (5 bases). This CDR3 has 16 residues. V was cut by 3 bases and J by 1 base, with 16 bases left in between. Germline V gene data show CDR1 as SGDLS and CDR2 as YYNGEE. As DNA, the CDR3 is TGTGCCAGCAGCGCCGACAGCTCACTACTTAACTATGGCTACACCTTC. Translating gives CASSADSSLLNYGYTF.

The chain links TRBV6-5 to TRBJ2-7; TRBD1 matches at 7 bases. The length of the CDR3 is 14 residues. V shed 6 bases and J 1 base; nucleotides not matched to a gene: 6. Germline V gives CDR1 MNHEY, CDR2 SVGAGI. The chain's CDR3 is CASRGPGQSYEQYF. CDR3 DNA: TGTGCCAGCAGAGGCCCGGGACAGTCCTACGAGCAGTACTTC.

This clone was observed a handful of times. The CDR3 DNA reads TGTGCCAGCAGCCCCCAGGCTAGCGGGGGGGAGACCCAGTACTTC. The encoded protein is CASSPQASGGETQYF. This chain links TRBV7-2 with TRBJ2-5, with 11 bases matching TRBD2. CDR1 SGHTA and CDR2 FQGNSA come from the germline V gene. This CDR3 region has 15 residues. The V and J ends lost 5 bases and 5 bases, in that order; junction bases with no gene match: 7.

This clone has a handful of counts. The V and J genes are TRBV5-6 and TRBJ2-3; D ambiguous. The CDR3 is 12 residues long. CDR1 and CDR2 from the germline V gene are SGHDT and YYEEEE. V was clipped by 6 bases and J by 5 bases, with 10 bases between them. This CDR3 is CASTIFGDTQYF. Here the CDR3 DNA reads TGTGCCAGCACCATTTTTGGAGATACGCAGTATTTT.

In this sample, this clone turned up once. V is TRBV30 and J is TRBJ2-1; a weak D match, TRBD2 (5 bases). The CDR3 totals 14 residues. V lost 5 bases and J lost 0, with 11 bases in between. CDR1 and CDR2 from the germline V gene are GTSNPN and SVGIG (reference sequence). CDR3 DNA sequence: TGTGCCTGGGACTACCAAAGCTCCTACAATGAGCAGTTCTTC. It yields the protein CAWDYQSSYNEQFF.

The gene calls are TRBV30 and TRBJ1-1; D unclear. Germline V CDR1 and CDR2: GTSNPN, SVGIG (reference sequence). Between the trimmed V and J ends, which lost 4 bases and 1 base, there was a span of 10 bases. The CDR3 sequence is 13 residues long. DNA for the CDR3: TGTGCCTGGAAGCTTTGGAGGAACACTGAAGCTTTCTTT. This gives the protein CAWKLWRNTEAFF.

The rearrangement joins TRBV30 to TRBJ1-1, with TRBD1 identical over 7 bases. V dropped 3 bases and J dropped 0; count of bases not matched to a gene: 13. The CDR3 has 17 amino acids. Germline-derived CDR1 and CDR2 are GTSNPN and SVGIG (reference sequence). The CDR3 DNA reads as TGTGCCTGGAGACCGGGACAGACTCGATACATGAACACTGAAGCTTTCTTT. Its protein product is CAWRPGQTRYMNTEAFF.

This clone was seen a handful of times. The chain is built from TRBV7-9 and TRBJ2-7; 8 nucleotides align to TRBD1. CDR3 length equals 14 residues. Germline lookup yields CDR1 SEHNR and CDR2 FQNEAQ (reference sequence). The V and J ends lost 5 bases and 1 base, in that order; junction bases with no gene match: 4. Here the CDR3 DNA reads TGTGCCAGCAGCCGGACAGGGAGTTCCTACGAGCAGTACTTC. Encoded protein: CASSRTGSSYEQYF.

The chain uses TRBV5-6 and TRBJ1-2, with D possibly matching TRBD1 (5 bases). CDR3 length: 13 residues. Germline lookup yields CDR1 SGHDT and CDR2 YYEEEE. The V gene lost 0 bases and the J gene lost 3 bases, with 6 bases spanning the gap. The CDR3 spells CASSLGGDYGYTF. Here the CDR3 DNA reads TGTGCCAGCAGCTTGGGAGGGGACTATGGCTACACCTTC.

The chain uses TRBV10-3 and TRBJ2-1, with TRBD1 matching 9 bases. V was pared by 3 bases and J by 7 bases, with 7 bases of the junction left unmatched. This CDR3 has 15 amino acids. Germline loops: CDR1 ENHRY, CDR2 SYGVKD. The CDR3 nucleotides are TGTGCCATCAGTGACCAACAGGGGGCGGATAATGAGCAGTTCTTC. Translated: CAISDQQGADNEQFF.

The genes are TRBV5-6 and TRBJ2-1; D might be TRBD2 (5 bases). The CDR3 is 15 amino acids. From germline, CDR1 is SGHDT and CDR2 YYEEEE. V dropped 4 bases and J dropped 7 bases, with 18 bases sitting between them. CDR3 in DNA: TGTGCCAGCAGCATTCGAGGGTGGTACCCGAATGAGCAGTTCTTC. This translates into CASSIRGWYPNEQFF.

This clone was detected only a few times. CDR3 coding DNA: TGTGCCAGTAGGGCCCGCAACCGGAGGCAGCCCCAGCATTTT. This encodes CASRARNRRQPQHF. The chain has TRBV19 and TRBJ1-5; D not certain. V dropped 6 bases and J dropped 7 bases, with 16 bases sitting between them. CDR1 and CDR2 (germline): LNHDA, SQIVND (reference sequence). This CDR3 is 14 amino acids long.

The V and J genes are TRBV5-6 and TRBJ1-5; a weak D match, TRBD1 (6 bases). CDR3 length equals 15 residues. Germline-derived CDR1 and CDR2 are SGHDT and YYEEEE. The V end was cut by 0 bases, the J end by 3 bases, with 10 bases between. The CDR3 bases are TGTGCCAGCAGCTTGGTCGGACAGAACAATCAGCCCCAGCATTTT. Translated: CASSLVGQNNQPQHF.

This clone was seen a handful of times. This rearrangement joins TRBV2 to TRBJ1-2, with 11 bases aligning to TRBD1. Unmatched junction bases numbered 2, after V lost 1 base and J lost 7 bases. CDR1 and CDR2 (germline): SNHLY, FYNNEI. The CDR3 covers 14 residues. The DNA of the CDR3 is TGTGCCAGCAGTGAAGTTGGGACAGGGGGTGGCTACACCTTC. It is translated as CASSEVGTGGGYTF. Combining the CDR3 with reference TRBV2 and TRBJ1-2 gives the whole variable domain EPEVTQTPSHQVTQMGQEVILRCVPISNHLYFYWYRQILGQKVEFLVSFYNNEISEKSEIFDDQFSVERPDGSNFTLKIRSTKLEDSAMYFCASSEVGTGGGYTFGSGTRLTVV.

Only a few counts were recorded for this clone. The chain links TRBV2 to TRBJ2-5, with D possibly matching TRBD2 (6 bases). The CDR3 covers 12 residues. Germline V CDR1 and CDR2: SNHLY, FYNNEI. V was cut by 10 bases and J by 7 bases, with 16 bases left in between. Written as DNA, the CDR3 is TGTGCCACCGGGACTGGGGTAGGGACCCAGTACTTC. Translated: CATGTGVGTQYF.

CDR3: CASSYRARNSPLHF. The CDR3 bases are TGTGCCAGCAGTTACCGGGCTAGGAATTCACCCCTCCACTTT. The J gene is TRBJ1-6, the V gene TRBV7-2; no clear D. The ends were cut back, 6 bases at V and 7 bases at J, with 13 bases in the middle. Germline V CDR1 and CDR2: SGHTA, FQGNSA. This CDR3 has 14 residues.

In its sample, this clone was seen a few times. V is TRBV5-1 and J is TRBJ1-2; 7 bases align to TRBD1. This CDR3 comprises 13 residues. The V and J ends lost 0 bases and 7 bases, in that order; junction bases with no gene match: 3. The V gene's germline CDR1 is SGHRS and CDR2 YFSETQ. The CDR3 DNA follows: TGCGCCAGCAGCTTGGAGGGGGCAGGTGGCTACACCTTC. Its protein is CASSLEGAGGYTF.